This TCR beta chain was retrieved from a study of immune characterization of retroperitoneal liposarcoma. The trim removed 4 bases at V and 3 bases at J, leaving 6 bases unmatched. CDR1 SGHTA and CDR2 FQGTGA come from the germline V gene. The CDR3 runs 15 residues. TCRdb called the PCR reads again in MiXCR, with one record for every CDR3 protein. Among several thousand distinct CDR3 sequences listed, roughly 29% were seen once. The chain is built from TRBV7-3 and TRBJ2-3, with TRBD1 identical over 8 bases. Input material: blood. The TCR sequence derives from a male donor with retroperitoneal liposarcoma. CDR3 DNA: TGTGCCAGCAGCTCGACAGGGGACGGAACAGATACGCAGTATTTT. Encoded protein: CASSSTGDGTDTQYF.